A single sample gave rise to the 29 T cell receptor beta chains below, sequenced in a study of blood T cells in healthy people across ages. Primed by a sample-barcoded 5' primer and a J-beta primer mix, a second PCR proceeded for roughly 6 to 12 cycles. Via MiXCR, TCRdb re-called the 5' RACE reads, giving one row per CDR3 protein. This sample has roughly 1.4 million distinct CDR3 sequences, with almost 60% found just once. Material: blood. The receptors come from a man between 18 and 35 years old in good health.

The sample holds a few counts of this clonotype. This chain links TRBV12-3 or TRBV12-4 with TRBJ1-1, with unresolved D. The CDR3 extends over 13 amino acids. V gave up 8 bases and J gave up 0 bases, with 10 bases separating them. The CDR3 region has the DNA TGTGCCAGCGGGCTTTCTATGAACACTGAAGCTTTCTTT. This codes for CASGLSMNTEAFF.

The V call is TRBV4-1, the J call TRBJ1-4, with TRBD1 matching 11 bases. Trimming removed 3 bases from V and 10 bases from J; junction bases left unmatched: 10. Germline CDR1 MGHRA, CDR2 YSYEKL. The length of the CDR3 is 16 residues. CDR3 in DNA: TGCGCCAGCAGCCACCTACTCCGGGACAGGGGGAGAAAACTGTTTTTT. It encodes CASSHLLRDRGRKLFF.

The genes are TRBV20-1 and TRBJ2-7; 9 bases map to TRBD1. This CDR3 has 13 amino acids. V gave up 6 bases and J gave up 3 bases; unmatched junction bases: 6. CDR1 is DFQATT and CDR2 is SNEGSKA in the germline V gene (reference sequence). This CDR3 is CSAPDRGSYEQYF. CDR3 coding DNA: TGCAGTGCCCCCGACAGGGGGAGCTACGAGCAGTACTTC.

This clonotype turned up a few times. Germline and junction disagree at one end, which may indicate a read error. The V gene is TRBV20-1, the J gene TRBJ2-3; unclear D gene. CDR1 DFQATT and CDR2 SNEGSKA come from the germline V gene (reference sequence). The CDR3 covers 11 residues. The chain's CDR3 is CSAREADTQYF. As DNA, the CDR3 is TGCAGTGCTCGAGAGGCAGATACGCAGTATTTT.

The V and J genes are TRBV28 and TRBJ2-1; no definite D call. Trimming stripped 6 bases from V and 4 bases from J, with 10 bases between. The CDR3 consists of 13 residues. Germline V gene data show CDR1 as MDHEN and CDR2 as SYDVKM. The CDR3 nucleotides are TGTGCCAGCAGCCTCATACGATACAATGAGCAGTTCTTC. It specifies CASSLIRYNEQFF.

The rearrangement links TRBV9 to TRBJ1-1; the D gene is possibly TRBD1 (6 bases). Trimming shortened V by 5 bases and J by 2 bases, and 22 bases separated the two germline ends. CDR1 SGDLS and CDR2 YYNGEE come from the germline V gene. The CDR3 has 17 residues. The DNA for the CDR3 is TGTGCCAGCAGAGATCGTTTGAAAGGACAGTCTAACACTGAAGCTTTCTTT. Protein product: CASRDRLKGQSNTEAFF. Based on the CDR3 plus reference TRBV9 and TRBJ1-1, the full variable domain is DSGVTQTPKHLITATGQRVTLRCSPRSGDLSVYWYQQSLDQGLQFLIQYYNGEERAKGNILERFSAQQFPDLHSELNLSSLELGDSALYFCASRDRLKGQSNTEAFFGQGTRLTVV.

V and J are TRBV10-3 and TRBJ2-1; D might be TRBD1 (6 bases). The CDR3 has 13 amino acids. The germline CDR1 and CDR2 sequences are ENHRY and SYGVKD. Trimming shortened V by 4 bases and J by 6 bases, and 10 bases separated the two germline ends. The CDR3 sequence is CAISVGAINEQFF. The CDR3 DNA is TGTGCCATCAGTGTGGGGGCGATCAATGAGCAGTTCTTC.

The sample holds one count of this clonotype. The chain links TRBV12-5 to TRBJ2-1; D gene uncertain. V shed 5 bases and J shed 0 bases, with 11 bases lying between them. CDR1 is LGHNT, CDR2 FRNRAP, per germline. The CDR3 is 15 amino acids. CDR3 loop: CASGHPDDSYNEQFF. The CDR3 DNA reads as TGTGCTAGTGGTCATCCGGACGACTCCTACAATGAGCAGTTCTTC. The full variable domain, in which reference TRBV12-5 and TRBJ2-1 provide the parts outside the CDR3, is DARVTQTPRHKVTEMGQEVTMRCQPILGHNTVFWYRQTMMQGLELLAYFRNRAPLDDSGMPKDRFSAEMPDATLATLKIQPSEPRDSAVYFCASGHPDDSYNEQFFGPGTRLTVL.

The CDR3 sequence is CSVSGTGGTEAFF. The CDR3, as DNA: TGCAGCGTGTCCGGGACAGGAGGGACTGAAGCTTTCTTT. This chain links TRBV29-1 with TRBJ1-1; 8 nucleotides match TRBD1. V was pared by 6 bases and J by 5 bases, with 8 bases of the junction left unmatched. Germline V gene sequence: CDR1 SQVTM, CDR2 ANQGSEA. This CDR3 contains 13 residues.

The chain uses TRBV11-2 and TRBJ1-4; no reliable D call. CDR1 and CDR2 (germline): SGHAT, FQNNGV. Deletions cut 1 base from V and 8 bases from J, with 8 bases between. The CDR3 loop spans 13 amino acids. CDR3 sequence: CASSLGSAEKLFF. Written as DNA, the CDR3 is TGTGCCAGCAGCTTAGGGTCGGCGGAAAAACTGTTTTTT.

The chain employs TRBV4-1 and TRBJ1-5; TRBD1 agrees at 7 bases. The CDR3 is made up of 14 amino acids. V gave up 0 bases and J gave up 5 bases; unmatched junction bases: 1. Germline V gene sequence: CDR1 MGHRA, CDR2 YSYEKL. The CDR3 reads CASSQETGHQPQHF. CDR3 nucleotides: TGCGCCAGCAGCCAAGAGACAGGGCATCAGCCCCAGCATTTT.

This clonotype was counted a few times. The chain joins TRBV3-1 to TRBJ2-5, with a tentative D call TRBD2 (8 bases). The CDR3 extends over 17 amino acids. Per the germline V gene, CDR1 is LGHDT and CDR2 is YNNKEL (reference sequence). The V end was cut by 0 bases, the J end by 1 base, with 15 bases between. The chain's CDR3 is CASSQDLREGAQETQYF. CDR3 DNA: TGTGCCAGCAGCCAAGATCTACGGGAGGGGGCCCAAGAGACCCAGTACTTC.

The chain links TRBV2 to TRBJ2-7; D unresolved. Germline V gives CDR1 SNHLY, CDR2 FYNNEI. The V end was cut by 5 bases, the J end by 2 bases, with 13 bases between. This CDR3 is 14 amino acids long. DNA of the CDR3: TGTGCCAGCAGTAACACGGTTGCGGCCTACGAGCAGTACTTC. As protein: CASSNTVAAYEQYF.

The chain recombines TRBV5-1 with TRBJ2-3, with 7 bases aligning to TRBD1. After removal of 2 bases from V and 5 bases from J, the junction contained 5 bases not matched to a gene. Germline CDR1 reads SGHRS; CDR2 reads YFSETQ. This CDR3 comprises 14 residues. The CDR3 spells CASSLSDREDTQYF. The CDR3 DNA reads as TGCGCCAGCAGCTTAAGTGACAGGGAAGATACGCAGTATTTT.

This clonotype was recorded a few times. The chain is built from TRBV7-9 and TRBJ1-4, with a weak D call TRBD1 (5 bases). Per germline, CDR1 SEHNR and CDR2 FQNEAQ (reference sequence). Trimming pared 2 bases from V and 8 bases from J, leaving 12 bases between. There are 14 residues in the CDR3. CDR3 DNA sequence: TGTGCCAGCAGCTTAACGGACAAGACGGAAAAACTGTTTTTT. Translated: CASSLTDKTEKLFF.

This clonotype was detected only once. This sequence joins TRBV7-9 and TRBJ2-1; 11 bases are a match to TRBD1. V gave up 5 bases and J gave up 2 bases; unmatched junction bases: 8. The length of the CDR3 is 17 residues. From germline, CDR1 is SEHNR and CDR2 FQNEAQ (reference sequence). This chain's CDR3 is CASSTVTGQGAYNEQFF. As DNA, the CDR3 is TGTGCCAGCAGCACTGTTACGGGACAGGGGGCCTACAATGAGCAGTTCTTC.

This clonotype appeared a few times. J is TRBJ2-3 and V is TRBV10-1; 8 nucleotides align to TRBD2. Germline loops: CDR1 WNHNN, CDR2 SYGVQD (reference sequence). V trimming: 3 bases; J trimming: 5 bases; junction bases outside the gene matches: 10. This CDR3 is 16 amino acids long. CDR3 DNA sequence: TGCGCCAGCAGTGAATTCGGGGGGGCTGGTGGAGATACGCAGTATTTT. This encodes CASSEFGGAGGDTQYF.

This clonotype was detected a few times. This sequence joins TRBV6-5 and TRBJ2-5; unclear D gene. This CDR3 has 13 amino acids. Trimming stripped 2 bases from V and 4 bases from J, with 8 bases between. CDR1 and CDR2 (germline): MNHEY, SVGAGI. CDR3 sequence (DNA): TGTGCCAGCAGTTACGGGAATAGAGAGACCCAGTACTTC. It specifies CASSYGNRETQYF.

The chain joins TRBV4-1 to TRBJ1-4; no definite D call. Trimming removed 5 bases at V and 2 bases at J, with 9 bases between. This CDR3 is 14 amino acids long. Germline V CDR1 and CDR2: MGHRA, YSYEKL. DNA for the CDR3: TGCGCCAGCAGCGAAGCGATTACTAATGAAAAACTGTTTTTT. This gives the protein CASSEAITNEKLFF.

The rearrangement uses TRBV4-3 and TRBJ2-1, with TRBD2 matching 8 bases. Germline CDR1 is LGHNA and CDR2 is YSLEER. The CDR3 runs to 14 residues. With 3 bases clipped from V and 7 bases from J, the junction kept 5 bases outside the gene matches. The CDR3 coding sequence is TGCGCCAGCAGCCACAGACTAGCGAGTAATGAGCAGTTCTTC. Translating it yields CASSHRLASNEQFF.

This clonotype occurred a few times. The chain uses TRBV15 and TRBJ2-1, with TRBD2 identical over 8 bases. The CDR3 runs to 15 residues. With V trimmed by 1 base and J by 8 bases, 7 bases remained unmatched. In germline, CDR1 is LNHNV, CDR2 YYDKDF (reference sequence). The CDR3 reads CATSRGAGGGDEQFF. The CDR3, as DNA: TGTGCCACCAGCAGAGGTGCGGGGGGTGGCGATGAGCAGTTCTTC.

DNA for the CDR3: TGTGCCTGGAGCAGTTTCGGGGAGCTGTTTTTT. It translates to CAWSSFGELFF. The chain couples TRBV30 to TRBJ2-2; D not resolved. Germline V gives CDR1 GTSNPN, CDR2 SVGIG (reference sequence). The length of the CDR3 is 11 residues. V was shortened by 3 bases and J by 7 bases, with 6 bases between the two germline ends. The full variable domain, rest sourced from reference TRBV30 and TRBJ2-2, is SQTIHQWPATLVQPVGSPLSLECTVEGTSNPNLYWYRQAAGRGLQLLFYSVGIGQISSEVPQNLSASRPQDRQFILSSKKLLLSDSGFYLCAWSSFGELFFGEGSRLTVL.

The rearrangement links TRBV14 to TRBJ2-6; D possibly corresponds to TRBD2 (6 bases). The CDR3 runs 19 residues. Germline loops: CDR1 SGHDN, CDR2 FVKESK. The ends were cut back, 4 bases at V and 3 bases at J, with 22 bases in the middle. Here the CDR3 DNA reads TGTGCCAGCAGCCTGGGACCGGGACTCCCGTTCTATGGGGCCAACGTCCTGACTTTC. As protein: CASSLGPGLPFYGANVLTF.

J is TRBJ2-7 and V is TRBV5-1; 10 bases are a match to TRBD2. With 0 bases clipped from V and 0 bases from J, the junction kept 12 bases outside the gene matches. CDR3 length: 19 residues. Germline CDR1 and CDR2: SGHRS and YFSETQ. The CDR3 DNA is TGCGCCAGCAGCTTGGATCGTATAGCGGGGGGCGCGAGCTCCTACGAGCAGTACTTC. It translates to CASSLDRIAGGASSYEQYF.

CDR3 in amino acids: CATSVGASTEQYF. CDR3 nucleotide sequence: TGTGCCACCAGTGTGGGGGCGTCAACCGAGCAGTACTTC. The V gene is TRBV24-1, the J gene TRBJ2-5; D possibly corresponds to TRBD1 (6 bases). The J call may be in error: the DNA end matches TRBJ2-7 better. Germline V CDR1 and CDR2: KGHDR, SFDVKD. The length of the CDR3 is 13 residues.

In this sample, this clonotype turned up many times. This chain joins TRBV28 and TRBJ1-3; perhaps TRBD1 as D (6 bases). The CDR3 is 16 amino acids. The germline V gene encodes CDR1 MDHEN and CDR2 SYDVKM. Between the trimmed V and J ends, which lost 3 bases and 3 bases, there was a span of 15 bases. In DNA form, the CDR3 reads TGTGCCAGCAGTTTCGAAAACAGGGTCGTTGGAAACACCATATATTTT. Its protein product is CASSFENRVVGNTIYF.

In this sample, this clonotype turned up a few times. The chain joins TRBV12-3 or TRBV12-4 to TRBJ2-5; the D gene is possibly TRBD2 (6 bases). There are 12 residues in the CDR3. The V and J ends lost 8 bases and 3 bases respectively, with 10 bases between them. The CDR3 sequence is CASAGREETQYF. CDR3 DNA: TGTGCCAGCGCGGGGAGAGAAGAGACCCAGTACTTC.

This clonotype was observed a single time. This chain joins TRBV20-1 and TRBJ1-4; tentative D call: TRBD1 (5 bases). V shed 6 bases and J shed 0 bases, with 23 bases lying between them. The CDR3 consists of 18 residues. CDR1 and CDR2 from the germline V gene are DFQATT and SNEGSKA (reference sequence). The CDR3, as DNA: TGCAGTGCCAGGTCATGGCGGGCACGGGACTCAACTAATGAAAAACTGTTTTTT. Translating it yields CSARSWRARDSTNEKLFF.

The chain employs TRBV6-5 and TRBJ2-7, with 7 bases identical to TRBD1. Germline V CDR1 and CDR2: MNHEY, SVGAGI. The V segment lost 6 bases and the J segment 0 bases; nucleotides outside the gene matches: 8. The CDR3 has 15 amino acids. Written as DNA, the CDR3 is TGTGCCAGCAGCCCACAGGGGTTGGCCTCCTACGAGCAGTACTTC. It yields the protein CASSPQGLASYEQYF.